This T cell receptor (beta chain) comes out of a study of CD8 T cells in ankylosing spondylitis. Trimming pared 4 bases from V and 6 bases from J, leaving 13 bases between. Per the germline V gene, CDR1 is SEHNR and CDR2 is FQNEAQ (reference sequence). There are 14 residues in the CDR3. In its sample, this clonotype was seen many times. Quantitative 5'-RACE with molecular barcodes generated TCR beta libraries. A single record per CDR3 protein comes from TCRdb applying MiXCR to the 5' RACE reads. The data contain 200,000 to 300,000 distinct CDR3 sequences, roughly a tenth of them singletons. V is TRBV7-9 and J is TRBJ2-1, with unresolved D. Sequenced sample: blood, either unsorted or a sorted T cell fraction (not recorded which). The TCR comes from a male donor with ankylosing spondylitis or in good health (not recorded which). The CDR3 bases are TGTGCCAGCAGCTATACAAGCAGCCCCAATGAGCAGTTCTTC. The encoded protein is CASSYTSSPNEQFF.